These T cell receptor beta chains were read from a single sample in a study of cytomegalovirus exposure and HLA in healthy donors. Libraries were prepared by immunoSEQ multiplex PCR; TCRdb keeps only in-frame clonotypes and omits some of them. The sample records 200,000 to 250,000 clones, almost 85% being singletons. The sequencing input was PBMCs. These receptors were collected from a woman aged 40 to 49 in good health and CMV-seronegative. Both conserved end residues are part of each CDR3. D genes are given only for firm matches. Size is stated for part of the rows, as once, few or many counts, or as a class when the clone is expanded.

V gene	J gene	clone size	D gene	CDR3 DNA	CDR3 protein
TRBV7-9	TRBJ2-5	once	TRBD1	TGTGCCAGCAGCTTAGTAGGACAGGAAGAGACCCAGTACTTC	CASSLVGQEETQYF
TRBV29-1	TRBJ1-2	-	-	TGCAGCGTTGATCTATTACGCCTCGGAGGCTATGGCTACACCTTC	CSVDLLRLGGYGYTF
TRBV6-5	TRBJ1-3	-	-	TGTGCCAGCAGCCCGACATTGAGCTCTGGAAACACCATATATTTT	CASSPTLSSGNTIYF
TRBV7-2	TRBJ2-2	-	-	TGTGCCAGCAGCTTAAGGGCGGGGTTAGGCGGGGAGCTGTTTTTT	CASSLRAGLGGELFF
TRBV7-9	TRBJ2-2	-	-	TGTGCCAGCAGAAAAAGTTGGCGGACGAACACCGGGGAGCTGTTTTTT	CASRKSWRTNTGELFF
TRBV5-1	TRBJ2-3	-	TRBD1	TGCGCCAGCAGCTTGGGACAGGGAGATACAGATACGCAGTATTTT	CASSLGQGDTDTQYF
TRBV27	TRBJ1-1	once	-	TGTGCCAGCAGTCAAAGGGGGGGGGACACTGAAGCTTTCTTT	CASSQRGGDTEAFF
TRBV6-1	TRBJ2-7	-	TRBD2	TGTGCCAGCAGTGCGGGACTAGCGGGGGAGAGCTCCTACGAGCAGTACTTC	CASSAGLAGESSYEQYF
TRBV18	TRBJ1-6	-	TRBD1	TGTGCCAGCAATCTAAGGGGCCGGACAGGGGACTCACCCCTCCACTTT	CASNLRGRTGDSPLHF
TRBV7-9	TRBJ1-1	-	-	TGTGCCAGCAGCCGAGGACAGAACACTGAAGCTTTCTTT	CASSRGQNTEAFF
TRBV6-6	TRBJ2-7	-	-	TGTGCCATATTCAGGGGCTACGAGCAGTACTTC	CAIFRGYEQYF
TRBV6-5	TRBJ1-1	few	-	TGTGCCAGCGGAACACGAGGGGGAGGGGAAGCTTTCTTT	CASGTRGGGEAFF
TRBV7-9	TRBJ2-3	-	TRBD2	TGTGCCGTCACGGGATTAGCGGGGGAAACAGATACGCAGTATTTT	CAVTGLAGETDTQYF
TRBV19	TRBJ1-1	-	TRBD1	TGTGCCAGTGGCGCTCTCATGGCGCTCGGTGGGACAGGACTCACTGAAGCTTTCTTT	CASGALMALGGTGLTEAFF
TRBV18	TRBJ2-5	few	TRBD2	TGTGCCAGCTCACCCTTGGGACTAGCGGGGCAAGAGACCCAGTACTTC	CASSPLGLAGQETQYF
TRBV10-1	TRBJ2-7	-	TRBD1	TGCGCCAGCGGGAGGGACAGGGTCTACGAGCAGTACTTC	CASGRDRVYEQYF
TRBV18	TRBJ2-1	-	-	TGTGCCAGCTCACTTATATCAGGGGATGAGCAGTTCTTC	CASSLISGDEQFF
TRBV15	TRBJ2-6	-	TRBD1	TGTGCCACCAGCAGCGCCACAGGGGCCGGGGCCAACGTCCTGACTTTC	CATSSATGAGANVLTF
TRBV5-1	TRBJ2-5	-	TRBD2	TGCGCCAGCAGCTTGGCTAGCGGCGAAGAGACCCAGTACTTC	CASSLASGEETQYF
TRBV2	TRBJ1-2	-	-	TGTGCCAGCAGTGAAGCGCTCCGGAGTACTAACTATGGCTACACCTTC	CASSEALRSTNYGYTF
TRBV2	TRBJ1-1	-	-	TGTGCCAGCTCCAGACAGCGAGACACTGAAGCTTTCTTT	CASSRQRDTEAFF
TRBV9	TRBJ1-4	-	-	TGTGCCAGCAGTGGAGGCCCAGATATGAATGAAAAACTGTTTTTT	CASSGGPDMNEKLFF
TRBV25-1	TRBJ1-2	-	TRBD1	TGTGCCAGCAGTGAATCGGGACAGCTTATCTATGGCTACACCTTC	CASSESGQLIYGYTF
TRBV6-6	TRBJ2-1	-	-	TGTGCCAGCAGGTTGGACACGGGGGTCTACAATGAGCAGTTCTTC	CASRLDTGVYNEQFF
TRBV11-2	TRBJ2-1	-	TRBD1	TGTGCCAGCAGCTTAGTCGCCGGGACAGGGGGACATGAGCAGTTCTTC	CASSLVAGTGGHEQFF